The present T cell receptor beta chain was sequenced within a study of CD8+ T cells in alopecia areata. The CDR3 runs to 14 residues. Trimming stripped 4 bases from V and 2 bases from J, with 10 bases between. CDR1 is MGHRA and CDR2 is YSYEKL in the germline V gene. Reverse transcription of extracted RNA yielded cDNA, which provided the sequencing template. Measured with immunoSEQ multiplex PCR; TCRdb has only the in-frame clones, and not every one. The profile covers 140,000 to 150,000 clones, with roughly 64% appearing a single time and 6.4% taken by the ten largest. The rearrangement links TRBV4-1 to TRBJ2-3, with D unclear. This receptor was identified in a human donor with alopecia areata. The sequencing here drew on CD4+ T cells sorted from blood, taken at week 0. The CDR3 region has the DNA TGCGCCAGCAGCCCCCCTCAGAACACAGATACGCAGTATTTT. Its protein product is CASSPPQNTDTQYF.